Described below is a single T cell receptor (beta chain) sequence and its context. The antigen it binds to is not known. No base quality values were provided; no much bigger clone lies one nucleotide off. This entry is derived from a study of blood T cell repertoires in COVID-19 (dated by TCRdb to 2020 to 2021). Some background on the complete study: Samples from collaborators originated in the United States, Italy and Spain and spanned both the acute and convalescent phases of COVID-19. The prospective study material was composed of cDNA or gDNA derived from T cells, B-cell-depleted T cells, or PBMCs. Subjects who had been exposed to COVID-19, were actively infected with it, or had recovered from it provided the deeply sampled blood TCRbeta repertoires that made up the dataset. The repertoires were made available in a free public database intended to serve as a resource for research on the immune response to SARS-CoV-2. Samples came from the ongoing ImmuneRACE study (first 160 participants) plus 1,254 subjects from 6 global collaborators. The sample metadata nearly always contained a de-identified subject ID, COVID-19 status, age in years and sex. Where available, HLA class I and class II types were obtained from metadata supplied by the sample provider rather than from assay-based typing.

V trim: 5 bases; J trim: 4 bases; unmatched bases: 5. The CDR3 spans 15 residues, from the cysteine through the phenylalanine. The CDR3 DNA has 45 bases and is translated from base 1. The germline V gene encodes CDR1 SGHRS and CDR2 YFSETQ. The immunoSEQ Assay, a bias-controlled multiplex PCR, was used to amplify TCRbeta CDR3 regions from genomic DNA. For the original study's pipeline: Nucleated cell counts per sample were estimated from amplification of reference gene primers within the assay. To quantify the absolute abundance of each unique TCRbeta CDR3 rearrangement, sequence reads were collapsed and filtered. For each sample, productive Simpson clonality was calculated by taking the square root of Simpson's diversity index across productive rearrangements. TCRdb took this table from immuneACCESS and kept in-frame rearrangements with V and J called. Such tables lack part of the clones; where checked against another copy, unresolved V genes explain under half of the gap, and the rest is unexplained. V and J calls and clone size are copied from that table; D and trimming were computed from the DNA. This sample is represented by approximately 270,000 clones; around nine tenths of them were singletons. The ten top clones hold about 8.8% of the sample.

Collaborating institutions collected whole blood in K2EDTA tubes following their own protocols. Collaborator samples were shipped for TCRbeta analysis as frozen whole blood, isolated PBMCs, or DNA extracted from either sample type. Study-level results and caveats: The amount of clinical and demographic metadata varied by source and participant and was provided uncurated.

Sequenced material: peripheral blood. This receptor chain uses TRBV5-1 and TRBJ2-1; 11 central bases correspond to TRBD2. This sequence originates from a man aged 35 to 55 with active or convalescent COVID-19. The CDR3: CASRTGTSGYNEQFF. The DNA reads as follows: TGCGCCAGCAGAACCGGGACTAGCGGTTACAATGAGCAGTTCTTC. Full variable domain (CDR3 extended with the reference TRBV5-1 and TRBJ2-1 proteins): KAGVTQTPRYLIKTRGQQVTLSCSPISGHRSVSWYQQTPGQGLQFLFEYFSETQRNKGNFPGRFSGRQFSNSRSEMNVSTLELGDSALYLCASRTGTSGYNEQFFGPGTRLTVL.